Following are 14 T cell receptor beta chains from one sample sequenced in a study of blood T cell repertoires in COVID-19. Produced via immunoSEQ multiplex PCR; TCRdb's table is partial and in-frame only. The sample has about 150,000 clones, about four fifths seen once. Sequencing input: peripheral blood. These receptors were obtained from a man aged 55 to 69 with acute or convalescent COVID-19.

This clone was observed once. The J gene is TRBJ2-7, the V gene TRBV7-3; perhaps TRBD2 as D (6 bases). CDR3 length: 14 residues. Germline CDR1 is SGHTA and CDR2 is FQGTGA. V shed 3 bases and J shed 5 bases, with 14 bases lying between them. The DNA of the CDR3 is TGTGCCAGCAGCTTGGGGGGAACTACCGACGAGCAGTACTTC. Translated: CASSLGGTTDEQYF.

The rearrangement uses TRBV10-2 and TRBJ2-7; D is tentatively TRBD1 or TRBD2 (7 bases each). This CDR3 spans 14 amino acids. Looked up from germline, CDR1 is WSHSY and CDR2 is SAAADI. V was cut by 6 bases and J by 4 bases, with 16 bases left in between. The CDR3 DNA follows: TGCGCCAGCAGGGAGGGGGCGGGAGCTTACGAGCAGTACTTC. Translated: CASREGAGAYEQYF.

The J gene is TRBJ2-1, the V gene TRBV19, with TRBD1 matching over 7 bases. V was pared by 0 bases and J by 7 bases, with 9 bases of the junction left unmatched. CDR1 and CDR2 (germline): LNHDA, SQIVND (reference sequence). The CDR3 runs to 16 residues. The CDR3 DNA sequence: TGTGCCAGTAGTATAGAGCCGGGACAGATAGCGAATGAGCAGTTCTTC. Its protein is CASSIEPGQIANEQFF.

The J gene is TRBJ2-7, the V gene TRBV5-1, with 13 nucleotides matching TRBD2. J lost 6 bases, V lost 4 bases, and 7 bases had no gene match. Germline loops: CDR1 SGHRS, CDR2 YFSETQ. CDR3 size: 15 residues. The CDR3: CASSPGLAGLSEQYF. The DNA of the CDR3 is TGCGCCAGCAGCCCGGGACTAGCGGGACTCTCCGAGCAGTACTTC.

This clone was seen a handful of times. V and J are TRBV28 and TRBJ1-2; D is perhaps TRBD1 (6 bases). Germline V gene lookup returns CDR1 MDHEN and CDR2 SYDVKM. The CDR3 sequence is 11 residues long. The chain's CDR3 is CATGINYGYTF. CDR3 nucleotide sequence: TGTGCGACAGGTATCAACTATGGCTACACCTTC.

This clone was counted only a few times. This chain connects TRBV6-6 to TRBJ1-5; D may be TRBD1 (5 bases). Trimming pared 0 bases from V and 3 bases from J, leaving 12 bases between. Germline assignment: CDR1 MNHNY and CDR2 SVGAGI (reference sequence). This CDR3 spans 16 amino acids. The DNA for the CDR3 is TGTGCCAGCAGTTACTCGTGGCAGGGAAACAATCAGCCCCAGCATTTT. It translates to CASSYSWQGNNQPQHF.

This sequence joins TRBV29-1 and TRBJ2-5, with 7 bases lining up with TRBD2. Looked up from germline, CDR1 is SQVTM and CDR2 is ANQGSEA. V shed 6 bases and J 5 bases; nucleotides not matched to a gene: 3. The CDR3 is made up of 11 amino acids. The DNA of the CDR3 is TGCAGCGTGGGGGGGATGGAGACCCAGTACTTC. This codes for CSVGGMETQYF.

Points on this clone: At the DNA level, this CDR3 is encoded by other sequences in the same sample as well. The chain joins TRBV3-1 (or the pseudogene TRBV3-2) to TRBJ2-5; the match to TRBD1 covers 9 bases. Looked up from germline, CDR1 is LGHDT and CDR2 is YNNKEL (reference sequence). V shed 1 base and J 5 bases; nucleotides not matched to a gene: 5. The CDR3 extends over 15 amino acids. CDR3 DNA sequence: TGTGCCAGCAGCCAAGTACAGGGGGCTGGGGAGACCCAGTACTTC. Translated, it gives CASSQVQGAGETQYF.

The chain combines TRBV27 with TRBJ2-5; the match to TRBD2 covers 13 bases. CDR3 length equals 17 residues. The V segment lost 5 bases and the J segment 3 bases; nucleotides outside the gene matches: 9. Germline V gene sequence: CDR1 MNHEY, CDR2 SMNVEV (reference sequence). The CDR3 sequence is CASSLFGTSGEKETQYF. The DNA of the CDR3 is TGTGCCAGCAGTCTATTTGGGACTAGCGGGGAAAAAGAGACCCAGTACTTC.

This clone was counted between two and nine times. This sequence joins TRBV28 and TRBJ1-1, with a weak D call TRBD1 (6 bases). The CDR3 contains 13 residues. Germline loops: CDR1 MDHEN, CDR2 SYDVKM. Trimming removed 2 bases at V and 8 bases at J, with 12 bases between. This chain's CDR3 is CASSLPGTFEAFF. The DNA of the CDR3 is TGTGCCAGCAGTTTACCTGGGACATTCGAAGCTTTCTTT.

The gene calls are TRBV3-1 (or the pseudogene TRBV3-2) and TRBJ2-1; a possible D gene is TRBD2 (6 bases). Trimming shortened V by 0 bases and J by 9 bases, and 12 bases separated the two germline ends. Per germline, CDR1 LGHDT and CDR2 YNNKEL (reference sequence). The CDR3 extends over 14 amino acids. In DNA form, the CDR3 reads TGTGCCAGCAGCCAAGATGGGGGACTCCCTGAGCAGTTCTTC. The encoded protein is CASSQDGGLPEQFF.

The V call is TRBV6-2 or TRBV6-3, the J call TRBJ2-3; 8 nucleotides agree with TRBD2. Per germline, CDR1 MNHEY and CDR2 SVGEGT. The CDR3 totals 15 residues. V shed 2 bases and J 5 bases; nucleotides not matched to a gene: 6. CDR3 sequence reads: CASSYRSGSRDTQYF. Here the CDR3 DNA reads TGTGCCAGCAGTTACCGCAGCGGGAGTAGAGATACGCAGTATTTT.

This clone was picked up a small number of times. V is TRBV18 and J is TRBJ1-2, with 9 nucleotides matching TRBD1. V lost 3 bases, J lost 5 bases, and 4 bases stayed unmatched. This CDR3 is built from 14 residues. Germline V gene lookup returns CDR1 KGHSH and CDR2 LQKENI. Written as DNA, the CDR3 is TGTGCCAGCTCACCGGGACAGGGAAGTTATGGCTACACCTTC. Protein product: CASSPGQGSYGYTF.

CDR3 amino acids: CASRTGRNEKLFF. DNA for the CDR3: TGCGCCAGCAGGACAGGGCGTAATGAAAAACTGTTTTTT. The chain joins TRBV10-1 to TRBJ1-4; 7 nucleotides match TRBD1. Trimming at V came to 6 bases and at J to 4 bases, leaving 2 bases not matched to a gene. This CDR3 has 13 amino acids. Looked up from germline, CDR1 is WNHNN and CDR2 is SYGVQD (reference sequence).